These 18 T cell receptor beta chains share one sample of origin, sequenced in a study of T cell repertoires in ileal Crohn's disease. TCRdb's table, derived via immunoSEQ multiplex PCR, lists solely in-frame clones and lacks some. This table holds over a thousand clones, approximately 78% found once. Material for sequencing was ileal tissue. The receptors derive from an adult with Crohn's disease.

The chain carries TRBV11-2 and TRBJ2-7, with D tentatively TRBD2 (6 bases). Trimming took 7 bases from V and 3 from J, leaving 25 bases between them. This CDR3 has 17 residues. Germline values: CDR1 SGHAT, CDR2 FQNNGV. The CDR3 DNA follows: TGTGCCAGCACCGACCAATATAGAGTGGCGGGATACTACGAGCAGTACTTC. Its translation: CASTDQYRVAGYYEQYF. The whole variable domain, filled in from reference TRBV11-2 and TRBJ2-7, reads EAGVAQSPRYKIIEKRQSVAFWCNPISGHATLYWYQQILGQGPKLLIQFQNNGVVDDSQLPKDRFSAERLKGVDSTLKIQPAKLEDSAVYLCASTDQYRVAGYYEQYFGPGTRLTVT.

The rearrangement joins TRBV5-4 to TRBJ2-5, with a weak D call TRBD1 (6 bases). The CDR3 consists of 14 residues. V was cut by 1 base and J by 5 bases, with 12 bases left in between. Per germline, CDR1 SGHNT and CDR2 YYREEE (reference sequence). CDR3 DNA: TGTGCCAGCAGCTTGCCAGGGGCGAGGGAGACCCAGTACTTC. Translating it yields CASSLPGARETQYF. Supplemented by reference TRBV5-4 and TRBJ2-5, the full variable domain reads ETGVTQSPTHLIKTRGQQVTLRCSSQSGHNTVSWYQQALGQGPQFIFQYYREEENGRGNFPPRFSGLQFPNYSSELNVNALELDDSALYLCASSLPGARETQYFGPGTRLLVL.

V usage is TRBV5-1 and J usage is TRBJ1-1, with TRBD1 as a possible D gene (5 bases). The CDR3 runs 13 residues. V shed 7 bases and J shed 5 bases, with 15 bases lying between them. Germline CDR1 SGHRS, CDR2 YFSETQ. The CDR3 coding sequence is TGCGCCAGCGTGGGGGAGGGTGGAACTGAAGCTTTCTTT. Its protein product is CASVGEGGTEAFF.

This chain links TRBV5-7 with TRBJ1-1; 11 bases are a match to TRBD1. TRBV5-7 is sorted into the ORF group, with uncertain function. The V gene end was trimmed by 6 bases and the J gene end by 3 bases; junction bases not matched to a gene: 10. This CDR3 comprises 16 residues. CDR3 loop: CASTSGTGGFYTEAFF. The CDR3 DNA reads TGTGCCAGCACCTCCGGGACAGGGGGATTCTACACTGAAGCTTTCTTT.

This clone was counted a single time. The chain links TRBV19 to TRBJ2-1, with D perhaps matching TRBD2 (5 bases). The germline V gene encodes CDR1 LNHDA and CDR2 SQIVND (reference sequence). The V end was cut by 1 base, the J end by 5 bases, with 12 bases between. The CDR3 length is 15 residues. The CDR3 coding sequence is TGTGCCAGTAGTATAGCGGGATTGGGGAACAATGAGCAGTTCTTC. Protein sequence: CASSIAGLGNNEQFF.

The rearrangement uses TRBV7-6 and TRBJ1-3, with TRBD1 matching over 8 bases. V dropped 3 bases and J dropped 1; count of bases not matched to a gene: 8. CDR1 is SGHVS, CDR2 FNYEAQ, per germline. This CDR3 has 17 amino acids. The CDR3 region has the DNA TGTGCCAGCAGCTTGGGACAGGTCGCTGGATCTGGAAACACCATATATTTT. It encodes CASSLGQVAGSGNTIYF. Full variable domain (rest looked up from reference TRBV7-6 and TRBJ1-3): GAGVSQSPRYKVTKRGQDVALRCDPISGHVSLYWYRQALGQGPEFLTYFNYEAQQDKSGLPNDRFSAERPEGSISTLTIQRTEQRDSAMYRCASSLGQVAGSGNTIYFGEGSWLTVV.

To note about this clone: One end of the junction is discordant with germline, which a read error may explain. The genes are TRBV7-2 and TRBJ2-4; D is uncertain. The V gene's germline CDR1 is SGHTA and CDR2 FQGNSA. This CDR3 comprises 13 residues. In DNA form, the CDR3 reads TGTGCCAGCAGCTTAGAAGAGACCCAGCGCATAGACTTC. It translates to CASSLEETQRIDF.

V gene TRBV9 combines with J gene TRBJ1-1; D is perhaps TRBD1 (6 bases). Trimming stripped 0 bases from V and 0 bases from J, with 9 bases between. Germline V gene lookup returns CDR1 SGDLS and CDR2 YYNGEE. This CDR3 contains 15 residues. The CDR3 coding sequence is TGTGCCAGCAGCGTAGAGGGGGAAATGAACACTGAAGCTTTCTTT. Translating it yields CASSVEGEMNTEAFF.

This CDR3 is CASSATSGNTIYF. The CDR3 nucleotides read TGTGCCAGCAGCGCAACTTCCGGAAACACCATATATTTT. V gene TRBV9 combines with J gene TRBJ1-3; D call uncertain. V was shortened by 3 bases and J by 4 bases, with 8 bases between the two germline ends. Per the germline V gene, CDR1 is SGDLS and CDR2 is YYNGEE. The CDR3 has 13 amino acids.

This rearrangement joins TRBV7-2 to TRBJ1-2, with TRBD1 matching 7 bases. The length of the CDR3 is 14 residues. CDR1 and CDR2 (germline): SGHTA, FQGNSA. The V and J ends lost 5 bases and 8 bases, in that order; junction bases with no gene match: 11. CDR3 loop: CASSTTGVWSGYTF. In DNA, the CDR3 is TGTGCCAGCAGCACTACAGGGGTTTGGAGCGGCTACACCTTC. Supplemented by reference TRBV7-2 and TRBJ1-2, the full variable domain reads GAGVSQSPSNKVTEKGKDVELRCDPISGHTALYWYRQSLGQGLEFLIYFQGNSAPDKSGLPSDRFSAERTGGSVSTLTIQRTQQEDSAVYLCASSTTGVWSGYTFGSGTRLTVV.

The DNA for the CDR3 is TGTGCCAGCAGTTACGCCGGGACTAGGGGGTACGAGCAGTACTTC. Amino acids: CASSYAGTRGYEQYF. This chain uses TRBV7-2 with TRBJ2-5, with 8 bases that match TRBD2. The J call may be in error: the DNA end matches TRBJ2-7 better. Germline CDR1 and CDR2: SGHTA and FQGNSA. The CDR3 has 15 residues.

The genes are TRBV29-1 and TRBJ1-2; D is possibly TRBD1 (5 bases). CDR3 size: 12 residues. CDR1 and CDR2 (germline): SQVTM, ANQGSEA. The V end was cut by 4 bases, the J end by 7 bases, with 13 bases between. In DNA, the CDR3 is TGCAGCGTTGCTCAGGGAGGTGGTGGCTACACCTTC. Amino acid sequence: CSVAQGGGGYTF. The full variable domain, its missing parts supplied by reference TRBV29-1 and TRBJ1-2, is SAVISQKPSRDICQRGTSLTIQCQVDSQVTMMFWYRQQPGQSLTLIATANQGSEATYESGFVIDKFPISRPNLTFSTLTVSNMSPEDSSIYLCSVAQGGGGYTFGSGTRLTVV.

The sample holds a few counts of this clone. J is TRBJ2-7 and V is TRBV20-1, with D uncertain. The V gene's germline CDR1 is DFQATT and CDR2 SNEGSKA (reference sequence). The CDR3 is 11 residues long. V dropped 3 bases and J dropped 0 bases, with 3 bases sitting between them. The CDR3 spells CSARSSYEQYF. The CDR3 coding sequence is TGCAGTGCTAGGAGCTCCTACGAGCAGTACTTC.

The J gene is TRBJ2-7, the V gene TRBV30; unclear D gene. This CDR3 region has 13 residues. Germline V gene data show CDR1 as GTSNPN and CDR2 as SVGIG (reference sequence). With 2 bases removed from V and 6 bases from J, the gap between germline ends came to 14 bases. CDR3 region: CAWSQSSYSEQYF. CDR3 nucleotide sequence: TGTGCCTGGAGTCAGTCTAGTTACTCCGAGCAGTACTTC.

The chain is built from TRBV7-9 and TRBJ2-1; the match to TRBD2 covers 9 bases. The CDR3 spans 16 residues. Germline values: CDR1 SEHNR, CDR2 FQNEAQ (reference sequence). Germline trimming cut 0 bases from V and 5 bases from J; bases unmatched to any gene: 5. The CDR3: CASSLAGSGGHNEQFF. DNA for the CDR3: TGTGCCAGCAGCTTAGCCGGTAGCGGGGGACACAATGAGCAGTTCTTC.

The chain joins TRBV29-1 to TRBJ2-5; D may be TRBD2 (6 bases). The V gene's germline CDR1 is SQVTM and CDR2 ANQGSEA. The CDR3 spans 11 residues. Written as DNA, the CDR3 is TGCAGTGGGGTGGGCGGGACGACCCAGTACTTC. This sequence encodes CSGVGGTTQYF.

The CDR3 DNA follows: TGTGCCAGCAGCGAGACTAGCGGGGAGTACAATGAGCAGTTCTTC. Encoded protein: CASSETSGEYNEQFF. The V gene is TRBV6-1, the J gene TRBJ2-1; 11 positions match TRBD2. V lost 6 bases and J lost 4; bases outside the gene matches: 5. Germline CDR1 is MNHNS and CDR2 is SASEGT. There are 15 residues in the CDR3.

The chain couples TRBV9 to TRBJ2-3; D gene ambiguous. With 0 bases removed from V and 2 bases from J, the gap between germline ends came to 10 bases. The CDR3 totals 15 residues. The V gene's germline CDR1 is SGDLS and CDR2 YYNGEE. The CDR3 coding sequence is TGTGCCAGCAGCGTAGGCGAGCTAAACACAGATACGCAGTATTTT. This translates into CASSVGELNTDTQYF.